The entry below gives a single TCR beta chain sequence along with its context. The antigen this receptor binds is unknown. The input lacks base qualities; no much larger clone sits a single base away. V loses 2 bases, J loses 2 bases, and the germline ends lie 6 bases apart. There are 13 amino acids in the CDR3, from cysteine to phenylalanine inclusive. CDR3 DNA only is kept here, 39 bases in frame from base 1. Per the germline V gene, SGHTA is the CDR1 and FQGTGA is the CDR2. This specimen belongs to a study of Ad26.COV2.S vaccination and SARS-CoV-2 variants (dated by TCRdb to the early 2020s). Describing the broader study: Donors in the vaccine arm were drawn from COV1001, a multicentre, randomized, double-blind, placebo-controlled phase I-IIa trial testing Ad26.COV2.S in healthy adults. Investigators remained blinded to trial group allocation during experiments and outcome assessment. Trial participants were randomized into five groups of five, in which low-dose or high-dose Ad26.COV2.S was given once or twice, or placebo was given on both occasions. Ad26.COV2.S was given intramuscularly at 5x10^10 or 1x10^11 viral particles, as a single shot or as two shots 56 days apart. The TCR-sequenced set comprised approximately 32 samples: around 20 Ad26.COV2.S vaccine recipients, 5 placebo recipients and 8 SARS-CoV-2 convalescent individuals. Sequencing of the TCRbeta repertoire served to evaluate the specificity and breadth of SARS-CoV-2-reactive T cell receptors following Ad26.COV2.S vaccination. The paper's findings and limits, for the study overall: The study was not powered to compare responses between vaccine doses or regimens. Comparable non-spike TCR breadth was observed between vaccine and placebo recipients, consistent with only spike being contained in the vaccine. After vaccination, spike-specific CD8+ and CD4+ T cell responses were reported to show substantial breadth. The authors noted that the TCR breadth and depth analyses may have underestimated total T cell responses. Spike-specific TCR breadth was higher in Ad26.COV2.S recipients than in placebo recipients (P = 0.0014).

The sample's treatment or condition label, decoded: some 20 received Ad26.COV2.S at low or high dose, single or two shots; roughly five received placebo; per-sample allocation not given. For vaccine and placebo recipients, the sequenced repertoires came from samples collected on day 63 after the first injection. In Cohort 1b, about 25 adults aged 18-55 years were enrolled at a single site in Boston, USA, between 29 July and 7 August 2020. Ad26.COV2.S was a replication-incompetent adenovirus type 26 vector expressing a prefusion-stabilized SARS-CoV-2 spike protein from the original Wuhan strain. The immunoSEQ Assay was used to sequence TCRbeta CDR3 regions. After extraction, genomic DNA underwent amplification by bias-controlled multiplex PCR, followed by high-throughput sequencing. Regarding the original processing steps: To quantify the absolute abundance of every unique TCRbeta CDR3 region, sequences were collapsed and filtered. Usable DNA was measured by amplifying reference genes present in all nucleated cells, and TCRbeta template counts were normalized to that usable DNA to estimate T cell fraction. Repertoire TCRs were annotated as SARS-CoV-2-specific by exact matching of V gene, CDR3 amino acid sequence and J gene to a known reactive TCR set. The reference SARS-CoV-2 TCR set came from MIRA and was filtered for enrichment in COVID-19-positive ImmuneCODE repertoires, removing public or cross-reactive TCRs. Using the MIRA antigens, annotated TCRs were further analysed by specific ORF or by position within an ORF. Breadth was defined as the number of annotated unique rearrangements divided by the total number of unique productive rearrangements, and depth was defined as the summed frequency of the annotated unique rearrangements. Two-sided Wilcoxon rank-sum tests were used to compare TCR breadth between groups. TCRdb holds this immuneACCESS table with in-frame rearrangements only. Some clones are missing; in checked studies, unresolved V genes explain under half, and the rest has no known cause. The V and J calls and clone size were taken over from that table, and D and trimming were inferred from the DNA. The sample profile shows more than 300,000 clones; around four fifths of them were found once. The top ten constitute 2% to 2.5% of the sample.

The specimen was peripheral blood, collected in a trial of Ad26.COV2.S vaccine versus placebo. The origin of this receptor is a person between 18 and 65 years old who received the Ad26.COV2.S COVID-19 vaccine or a placebo. The sequence is built from TRBV7-3 and TRBJ1-2, with the D gene uncertain. The DNA is as follows: TGTGCCAGCAGCTTACAGGCCAACTATGGCTACACCTTC. Translation gives CASSLQANYGYTF.